The 27 T cell receptor beta chains below all came from one sample that was sequenced in a study of T cell clonality in common variable immunodeficiency. No antigens are known for them. Study-level findings and limits: Common variable immunodeficiency TCR beta sequences reportedly had fewer deletions and N-nucleotide insertions.

Some clones are missing from TCRdb's copy, which holds only in-frame ones; the method was immunoSEQ multiplex PCR. The profile covers about 19,000 clones, none occurring a single time. Specimen: peripheral blood mononuclear cells. The receptors come from a human donor with common variable immunodeficiency.

The sample holds many counts of this clone. The read gets to within 3 residues of the CDR3 end, and the germline J gene fills in the rest. V and J are TRBV14 and TRBJ2-2; D is possibly TRBD1 (5 bases). This CDR3 comprises 16 residues. V lost 3 bases and J lost 4, with 15 bases in between. Germline V CDR1 and CDR2: SGHDN, FVKESK. The CDR3 bases that were read are TGTGCCAGCAGCCACCAGGGTTCTCGTGGCACCGGGGAG. It yields the protein CASSHQGSRGTGE. The whole CDR3 reads CASSHQGSRGTGELFF.

In its sample, this clone was seen a few times. The CDR3 end lies 3 residues beyond the end of the read and is filled in from the germline J gene. V and J are TRBV7-6 and TRBJ1-5; weak D call: TRBD1 (5 bases). Trimming took 2 bases from V and 6 from J, leaving 14 bases between them. This CDR3 region has 15 residues. Germline V CDR1 and CDR2: SGHVS, FNYEAQ. The CDR3 sequence: CASSLLGTGSQPQHF. CDR3 bases read: TGTGCCAGCAGCTTATTAGGTACAGGATCTCAGCCC.

Details on this clone: From the germline J gene comes the end of the CDR3, since the read stops 3 residues before it. The rearrangement uses TRBV6-2 or TRBV6-3 and TRBJ1-5; D is unclear. Germline-derived CDR1 and CDR2 are MNHEY and SVGEGT. V was trimmed by 2 bases and J by 2 bases, leaving 10 bases between them. This CDR3 has 15 amino acids. This CDR3 reads CASSYGGSGNQPQHF. Partial CDR3 DNA: TGTGCCAGCAGTTACGGCGGGTCGGGCAATCAGCCC.

Note on this clone: The DNA ends 3 residues before the CDR3 does, and the rest of the CDR3 is filled in from the germline J gene. The J gene is TRBJ2-1, the V gene TRBV7-2; 8 bases agree with TRBD2. The germline V gene encodes CDR1 SGHTA and CDR2 FQGNSA. The V and J ends lost 5 bases and 7 bases, in that order; junction bases with no gene match: 10. CDR3 size: 15 residues. The CDR3 sequence is CASSAPSGRGNEQFF. The sequenced part of the CDR3 DNA is TGTGCCAGCAGCGCCCCTAGCGGGCGAGGGAATGAG. Looking up the rest from reference TRBV7-2 and TRBJ2-1 gives the full variable domain: GAGVSQSPSNKVTEKGKDVELRCDPISGHTALYWYRQSLGQGLEFLIYFQGNSAPDKSGLPSDRFSAERTGGSVSTLTIQRTQQEDSAVYLCASSAPSGRGNEQFFGPGTRLTVL.

This clone turned up a few times. The CDR3 extends 3 residues past the end of the read, so its final part is completed from the germline J gene. The rearrangement links TRBV2 to TRBJ2-7; maybe TRBD2 (6 bases). This CDR3 is built from 16 residues. The germline V gene encodes CDR1 SNHLY and CDR2 FYNNEI. The V and J ends lost 3 bases and 4 bases respectively, with 19 bases between them. The CDR3 sequence is CASSDYLGGPYYEQYF. CDR3 DNA, as far as it was read: TGTGCCAGCAGTGACTACCTGGGGGGACCTTATTACGAG. The full variable domain, with the rest looked up from reference TRBV2 and TRBJ2-7, is EPEVTQTPSHQVTQMGQEVILRCVPISNHLYFYWYRQILGQKVEFLVSFYNNEISEKSEIFDDQFSVERPDGSNFTLKIRSTKLEDSAMYFCASSDYLGGPYYEQYFGPGTRLTVT.

About this clone: The read stops 3 residues short of the end of the CDR3; the missing end is completed from the germline J gene. The chain carries TRBV19 and TRBJ2-2; 8 positions match TRBD1. CDR1 and CDR2 (germline): LNHDA, SQIVND (reference sequence). The junction had 16 bases not matched to a gene; V was cut back by 4 bases and J by 6 bases. The CDR3 has 18 amino acids. The DNA read from the CDR3 is TGTGCCAGTAGTAAAGCGTCACCAAAAACACAGGGGGCCGGGGAG. This codes for CASSKASPKTQGAGE. The CDR3 in its entirety is CASSKASPKTQGAGELFF.

The sample holds a few counts of this clone. Read sequence stops 3 residues before the CDR3 end, and the germline J gene provides the missing end. Within the sample, other DNA sequences also encode this same CDR3. J is TRBJ1-2 and V is TRBV30; D call uncertain. Trimming took off 4 bases at V and 2 bases at J, with 8 bases between the two ends. The CDR3 runs to 12 residues. CDR1 GTSNPN and CDR2 SVGIG come from the germline V gene (reference sequence). CDR3 sequence: CAWIGLNYGYTF. Partial CDR3 DNA: TGTGCCTGGATCGGTTTAAACTATGGC.

At least ten counts were recorded for this clone. The read falls 3 residues short of the CDR3 end, and the missing part is taken from the germline J gene. The chain recombines TRBV19 with TRBJ2-1; 10 positions agree with TRBD2. The length of the CDR3 is 16 residues. V lost 6 bases and J lost 9; bases outside the gene matches: 14. Per the germline V gene, CDR1 is LNHDA and CDR2 is SQIVND (reference sequence). CDR3 protein: CASSTSGTSVSGEQFF. The sequenced part of the CDR3 DNA is TGTGCCAGTAGCACCTCCGGGACTAGCGTGTCGGGTGAG. The whole variable domain, filled in from reference TRBV19 and TRBJ2-1, reads DGGITQSPKYLFRKEGQNVTLSCEQNLNHDAMYWYRQDPGQGLRLIYYSQIVNDFQKGDIAEGYSVSREKKESFPLTVTSAQKNPTAFYLCASSTSGTSVSGEQFFGPGTRLTVL.

This clone was seen a few times. The CDR3 end is not reached by the read, which stops 3 residues before it; the germline J gene fills it in. The genes are TRBV2 and TRBJ1-6, with a possible D match to TRBD1 (5 bases). The CDR3 is 14 residues long. The V and J ends lost 5 bases and 10 bases respectively, with 15 bases between them. CDR1 is SNHLY, CDR2 FYNNEI, per germline. CDR3 residues: CASSSMRTTSPLHF. CDR3 DNA (partial): TGTGCCAGCAGTTCTATGAGGACAACCTCACCC.

Points on this clone: The sequence runs out 3 residues before the end of the CDR3; the remainder is reconstructed from the germline J gene. V and J are TRBV6-2 or TRBV6-3 and TRBJ2-3, with 12 bases aligning to TRBD2. Germline V lookup: CDR1 MNHEY, CDR2 SVGEGT. This CDR3 is built from 15 residues. V shed 6 bases, J shed 6 bases, and the junction held 7 bases outside the gene matches. This chain's CDR3 is CASSRLAGVPDTQYF. The CDR3 DNA, read in part, is TGTGCCAGCAGCCGACTAGCGGGAGTACCGGATACG.

In this sample, this clone turned up many times. Coverage ceases 3 residues before the CDR3 finishes, and the germline J gene fills in the end. The J gene is TRBJ2-3, the V gene TRBV18; maybe TRBD1 (5 bases). Germline loops: CDR1 KGHSH, CDR2 LQKENI. The CDR3 consists of 14 residues. Trimming stripped 2 bases from V and 2 bases from J, with 8 bases between. The CDR3 reads CASSPLGHTDTQYF. The covered CDR3 bases are TGTGCCAGCTCACCATTGGGGCACACAGATACG.

By sample share, this clone is large (0.1 to 1%). The observed sequence ends 3 residues before the CDR3 terminus, with the missing tail filled in from the germline J gene. The chain has TRBV28 and TRBJ2-1; 11 nucleotides agree with TRBD1. Germline V lookup: CDR1 MDHEN, CDR2 SYDVKM. Trimming removed 6 bases from V and 4 bases from J; junction bases left unmatched: 8. The CDR3 is 16 amino acids. CDR3 residues: CASRQGQGALYNEQFF. CDR3 DNA, as far as it was read: TGTGCCAGCAGGCAAGGACAGGGGGCGCTGTACAATGAG.

Of note for this clone: Read sequence stops 3 residues before the CDR3 end, and the germline J gene provides the missing end. The rearrangement joins TRBV19 to TRBJ2-7, with 8 positions matching TRBD2. The junction had 3 bases not matched to a gene; V was cut back by 5 bases and J by 3 bases. Germline V gives CDR1 LNHDA, CDR2 SQIVND (reference sequence). This CDR3 has 13 residues. CDR3 DNA, as far as it was read: TGTGCCAGTAGTGCCAGCGGGAGCTACGAG. This encodes CASSASGSYE. The full CDR3 protein reads CASSASGSYEQYF.

Partial CDR3 DNA: TGTGCCAGCTCACCCGAGGGTAGCAATCAGCCC. Translation gives CASSPEGSNQP. The whole CDR3 is CASSPEGSNQPQHF. The rearrangement uses TRBV18 and TRBJ1-5; D gene uncertain. The read terminates 3 residues before the CDR3 end, so the remaining end is supplied by the germline J gene. V gave up 3 bases and J gave up 0 bases, with 6 bases separating them. Germline values: CDR1 KGHSH, CDR2 LQKENI. This CDR3 region has 14 residues. Complete variable domain (other parts from reference TRBV18 and TRBJ1-5): NAGVMQNPRHLVRRRGQEARLRCSPMKGHSHVYWYRQLPEEGLKFMVYLQKENIIDESGMPKERFSAEFPKEGPSILRIQQVVRGDSAAYFCASSPEGSNQPQHFGDGTRLSIL.

CDR3 bases read: TGTGCCAGCACCCCGGGGAGCGAG. Its translation: CASTPGSE. The CDR3 in its entirety is CASTPGSEQYF. The V call is TRBV7-9, the J call TRBJ2-7, with a possible D match to TRBD2 (5 bases). Read coverage stops 3 residues before the CDR3 terminus; the germline J gene supplies the remainder. The length of the CDR3 is 11 residues. Germline V CDR1 and CDR2: SEHNR, FQNEAQ (reference sequence). Deletions cut 7 bases from V and 6 bases from J, with 10 bases between. The full variable domain, completed using reference TRBV7-9 and TRBJ2-7, is DTGVSQNPRHKITKRGQNVTFRCDPISEHNRLYWYRQTLGQGPEFLTYFQNEAQLEKSRLLSDRFSAERPKGSFSTLEIQRTEQGDSAMYLCASTPGSEQYFGPGTRLTVT.

This clone was counted ten times or more. With the read ending 3 residues before the CDR3 end, the germline J gene is used to fill in that end. The genes are TRBV5-1 and TRBJ2-7; TRBD1 aligns across 8 bases. This CDR3 contains 12 residues. CDR1 SGHRS and CDR2 YFSETQ come from the germline V gene. V was clipped by 4 bases and J by 6 bases; unmatched bases: 3. The CDR3 sequence is CASSRQGFEQYF. CDR3 DNA (partial): TGCGCCAGCAGCCGACAGGGGTTCGAG. Full variable domain (rest looked up from reference TRBV5-1 and TRBJ2-7): KAGVTQTPRYLIKTRGQQVTLSCSPISGHRSVSWYQQTPGQGLQFLFEYFSETQRNKGNFPGRFSGRQFSNSRSEMNVSTLELGDSALYLCASSRQGFEQYFGPGTRLTVT.

This clone appeared a few times. The DNA ends 3 residues before the CDR3 does, and the rest of the CDR3 is filled in from the germline J gene. The chain recombines TRBV19 with TRBJ2-1; 14 bases are a match to TRBD2. The CDR3 consists of 18 residues. CDR1 and CDR2 from the germline V gene are LNHDA and SQIVND (reference sequence). The V and J ends lost 5 bases and 5 bases, in that order; junction bases with no gene match: 11. The DNA read from the CDR3 is TGTGCCAGTAGTCCCCAATCGGGACTAGCGGGAGTAGACAATGAG. It translates to CASSPQSGLAGVDNE. The full CDR3 sequence reads CASSPQSGLAGVDNEQFF.

This clone has only a few counts. The sequenced fragment ends 3 residues before the CDR3 boundary, so the rest is inferred from the germline J gene. The chain uses TRBV18 and TRBJ1-1; weak D call: TRBD1 (6 bases). The CDR3 covers 15 residues. Germline CDR1 and CDR2: KGHSH and LQKENI. The V and J ends lost 3 bases and 3 bases respectively, with 14 bases between them. This CDR3 is CASSPKSGQHTEAFF. Partial CDR3 DNA: TGTGCCAGCTCACCGAAATCGGGACAACACACTGAA.

This chain's CDR3 is CASSHDSAASMNTEAFF. The part of the CDR3 DNA that was read is TGTGCCAGCTCACACGACAGCGCCGCCAGCATGAACACTGAA. The rearrangement uses TRBV18 and TRBJ1-1, with D perhaps matching TRBD1 (5 bases). The read is 3 residues too short to cover the CDR3 end, so that end is filled in from the germline J gene. V shed 4 bases and J shed 0 bases, with 18 bases lying between them. Germline-derived CDR1 and CDR2 are KGHSH and LQKENI. This CDR3 spans 17 amino acids.

As concerns this clone: Read sequence stops 3 residues before the CDR3 end, and the germline J gene provides the missing end. The V and J genes are TRBV6-2 or TRBV6-3 and TRBJ2-7; 8 nucleotides match TRBD1. The CDR3 runs to 15 residues. Per the germline V gene, CDR1 is MNHEY and CDR2 is SVGEGT. The junction had 10 bases not matched to a gene; V was cut back by 5 bases and J by 4 bases. CDR3 DNA, as far as it was read: TGTGCCAGCAGTGCCGGGACAGGATTTTGGTACGAG. Translation: CASSAGTGFWYE. In full, the CDR3 reads CASSAGTGFWYEQYF.

This clone was seen only a few times. The CDR3 end lies 3 residues beyond the end of the read and is filled in from the germline J gene. The chain has TRBV20-1 and TRBJ2-1; possibly TRBD2 for D (5 bases). The CDR3 has 12 residues. V lost 7 bases and J 2 bases, leaving 9 bases between the germline ends. The germline V gene encodes CDR1 DFQATT and CDR2 SNEGSKA (reference sequence). The CDR3 DNA, read in part, is TGCAGTGTTCGACTAACCTACAATGAG. As protein: CSVRLTYNE. The complete CDR3 reads CSVRLTYNEQFF.

In its sample, this clone was seen many times. The read stops 3 residues short of the end of the CDR3; the missing end is completed from the germline J gene. The chain joins TRBV5-6 to TRBJ2-5; 8 bases align to TRBD2. V lost 4 bases and J lost 5; bases outside the gene matches: 7. The CDR3 loop spans 14 amino acids. Germline V gene lookup returns CDR1 SGHDT and CDR2 YYEEEE. The CDR3 loop is CASSTGLASETQYF. The DNA read from the CDR3 is TGTGCCAGCAGCACTGGACTAGCTAGTGAGACC.

A note on this clone: Sequencing ends 3 residues short of the CDR3 end; the germline J gene provides the rest. This sequence joins TRBV7-9 and TRBJ1-2; D not resolved. The CDR3 contains 12 residues. V gave up 5 bases and J gave up 6 bases, with 10 bases separating them. Germline CDR1 SEHNR, CDR2 FQNEAQ (reference sequence). The CDR3 spells CASSPARNGYTF. The DNA read from the CDR3 is TGTGCCAGCAGCCCAGCCAGGAATGGC.

This clone has only a few counts. The read stops 3 residues short of the end of the CDR3; the missing end is completed from the germline J gene. The chain joins TRBV19 to TRBJ1-3; D is ambiguous. Germline assignment: CDR1 LNHDA and CDR2 SQIVND (reference sequence). CDR3 length: 15 amino acids. V lost 3 bases, J lost 0 bases, and 9 bases lay in between. Incomplete CDR3 DNA: TGTGCCAGTAGTATGAGGCAGTACTCTGGAAACACC. It is translated as CASSMRQYSGNT. The CDR3 in full is CASSMRQYSGNTIYF. Combining the CDR3 with reference TRBV19 and TRBJ1-3 gives the whole variable domain DGGITQSPKYLFRKEGQNVTLSCEQNLNHDAMYWYRQDPGQGLRLIYYSQIVNDFQKGDIAEGYSVSREKKESFPLTVTSAQKNPTAFYLCASSMRQYSGNTIYFGEGSWLTVV.

Points on this clone: The CDR3 is cut off 3 residues early in the read; its end comes from the germline J gene. J is TRBJ1-2 and V is TRBV2; D may be TRBD1 (6 bases). This CDR3 is built from 14 residues. CDR1 is SNHLY and CDR2 is FYNNEI in the germline V gene. Trimming removed 5 bases at V and 2 bases at J, with 12 bases between. Incomplete CDR3 DNA: TGTGCCAGCAGTACGACAGGTTTAAACTATGGC. Its protein product is CASSTTGLNYG. The full-length CDR3 reads as CASSTTGLNYGYTF.

This clone was seen a few times. Read data end 3 residues before the CDR3 end; the end is taken from the germline J gene. This chain links TRBV19 with TRBJ1-5, with TRBD1 as a possible D gene (5 bases). The length of the CDR3 is 14 residues. The V gene's germline CDR1 is LNHDA and CDR2 SQIVND (reference sequence). CDR3 amino acids: CASSIGGVRVPQHF. The CDR3 DNA, read in part, is TGTGCCAGTAGTATCGGAGGGGTTCGAGTTCCC.

This clone occurred many times. The read ends 3 residues before the CDR3 terminus; that terminus is restored from the germline J gene. The V and J genes are TRBV6-2 or TRBV6-3 and TRBJ2-3, with 7 bases that match TRBD1. Looked up from germline, CDR1 is MNHEY and CDR2 is SVGEGT. The CDR3 is made up of 14 amino acids. V lost 1 base and J lost 6; bases outside the gene matches: 4. The CDR3 region is CASSYYTGEDTQYF. Partial CDR3 DNA: TGTGCCAGCAGTTACTACACAGGGGAGGATACG.